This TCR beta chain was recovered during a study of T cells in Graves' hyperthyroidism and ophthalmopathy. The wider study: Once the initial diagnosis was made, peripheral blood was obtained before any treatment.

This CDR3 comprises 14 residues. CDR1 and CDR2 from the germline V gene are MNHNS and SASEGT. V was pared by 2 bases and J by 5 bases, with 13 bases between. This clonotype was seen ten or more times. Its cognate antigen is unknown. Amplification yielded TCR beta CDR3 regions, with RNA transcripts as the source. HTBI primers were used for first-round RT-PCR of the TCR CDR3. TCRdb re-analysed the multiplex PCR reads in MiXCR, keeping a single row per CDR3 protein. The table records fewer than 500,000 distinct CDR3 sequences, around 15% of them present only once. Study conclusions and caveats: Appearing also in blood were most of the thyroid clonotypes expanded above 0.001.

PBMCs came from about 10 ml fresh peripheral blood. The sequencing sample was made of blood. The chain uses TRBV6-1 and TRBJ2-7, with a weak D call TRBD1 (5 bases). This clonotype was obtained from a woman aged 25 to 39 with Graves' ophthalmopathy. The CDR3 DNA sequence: TGTGCCAGCAGTGAACTGGGGCAGCTCCACGAGCAGTACTTC. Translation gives CASSELGQLHEQYF.